This T cell receptor (beta chain) came from a study of identifying expanded T cells in peripheral blood. General study results and limits: Across healthy donors, higher total template counts meant significantly greater approximately two-week count variance. About 1.2 clones differed between technical replicates, versus roughly 16 and 20 over time.

To note about this clone: Its antigen is unknown.

TCRdb's table, derived via immunoSEQ multiplex PCR, lists solely in-frame clones and lacks some. This sample has 75,000 to 90,000 clones; around four fifths occur once, and the top ten carry about 18%. No infections or other immune events were documented during collection. The length of the CDR3 is 14 residues. V lost 2 bases and J lost 7, with 11 bases in between. From germline, CDR1 is LGHNA and CDR2 YSLEER. This chain uses TRBV4-3 with TRBJ2-2, with a tentative D call TRBD1 (5 bases). The origin of this receptor is a person between 18 and 75 years old in good health. The sequencing input was blood. CDR3 region: CASSQMQGGGELFF. DNA of the CDR3: TGCGCCAGCAGCCAAATGCAGGGCGGCGGGGAGCTGTTTTTT.